These 17 T cell receptor beta chains came from one sample sequenced in a study of cytomegalovirus exposure and HLA in healthy donors (dated by TCRdb to about 2017). Library generation was performed with the immunoSEQ multiplex PCR assay. The multiplex PCR relied on a mix of 60 forward primers for TCR Vbeta segments and 13 reverse primers for TCR Jbeta segments. In its TCRdb copy, this immuneACCESS table keeps in-frame sequences only and misses some clones. Where compared with another copy, unresolved V genes explain less than half of these, and the others have no known cause. For this sample there are under 200,000 clones; more than 70% appear just once. The ten biggest clones cover roughly 6.2% of the sample. The sequenced sample was PBMCs. The receptor set was obtained from a male donor in good health and CMV-seropositive.

The V and J genes are TRBV9 and TRBJ2-1; the match to TRBD2 covers 15 bases. This CDR3 contains 15 residues. The V segment lost 3 bases and the J segment 9 bases; nucleotides outside the gene matches: 4. CDR1 SGDLS and CDR2 YYNGEE come from the germline V gene. In nucleotides, the CDR3 is TGTGCCAGCAGCGCAGGGACTAGCGGGAGGAGTGAGCAGTTCTTC. Translation: CASSAGTSGRSEQFF.

This chain links TRBV27 with TRBJ1-1; D unclear. The CDR3 covers 13 residues. Germline values: CDR1 MNHEY, CDR2 SMNVEV (reference sequence). V lost 8 bases to trimming and J lost 0 bases, with 10 bases between them. For the CDR3, the DNA is TGTGCCAGCTGCTGGTCTATGAACACTGAAGCTTTCTTT. Translated: CASCWSMNTEAFF.

This clone showed up just once. The rearrangement joins TRBV14 to TRBJ2-3, with D possibly being TRBD1 (6 bases). CDR3 length: 12 amino acids. Per the germline V gene, CDR1 is SGHDN and CDR2 is FVKESK. Trimming removed 6 bases from V and 6 bases from J, with 10 bases in between. The CDR3 DNA follows: TGTGCCAGCAGTCCTGGACAGGATACGCAGTATTTT. This gives the protein CASSPGQDTQYF. Full variable domain (remainder filled in from reference TRBV14 and TRBJ2-3): EAGVTQFPSHSVIEKGQTVTLRCDPISGHDNLYWYRRVMGKEIKFLLHFVKESKQDESGMPNNRFLAERTGGTYSTLKVQPAELEDSGVYFCASSPGQDTQYFGPGTRLTVL.

Worth noting for this clone: The junction differs from germline at one of its ends, possibly a read error. The chain has TRBV15 and TRBJ1-1, with D perhaps TRBD1 (5 bases). The CDR3 sequence is 19 residues long. Germline V gene lookup returns CDR1 LNHNV and CDR2 YYDKDF (reference sequence). CDR3 loop: CVTSRGYRVTARFYTEAFF. The CDR3 nucleotides read TGTGTCACCAGCAGAGGTTATAGGGTGACAGCCAGATTTTACACTGAAGCTTTCTTT.

The J gene is TRBJ2-7, the V gene TRBV13, with TRBD1 matching over 9 bases. The germline CDR1 and CDR2 sequences are PRHDT and FYEKMQ (reference sequence). J gave up 0 bases and V 3 bases, and 3 bases lay outside the gene matches. This CDR3 spans 15 amino acids. This CDR3 reads CASSFTGGSSYEQYF. CDR3 sequence (DNA): TGTGCCAGCAGCTTCACAGGGGGCTCCTCCTACGAGCAGTACTTC.

The rearrangement links TRBV15 to TRBJ2-1; TRBD2 aligns across 10 bases. Germline V gene sequence: CDR1 LNHNV, CDR2 YYDKDF (reference sequence). With 0 bases clipped from V and 3 bases from J, the junction kept 5 bases outside the gene matches. This CDR3 is built from 17 residues. CDR3 loop: CATSRDRTSGYYNEQFF. The CDR3 DNA reads TGTGCCACCAGCAGAGATCGGACTAGCGGATACTACAATGAGCAGTTCTTC.

This clone was recorded only once. The CDR3 DNA sequence: TGTGCCAGTACCCGGGGGAACTATGGCTACACCTTC. Translation gives CASTRGNYGYTF. The J gene is TRBJ1-2, the V gene TRBV19; tentatively, D is TRBD1 (5 bases). V was trimmed by 7 bases and J by 2 bases, leaving 8 bases between them. The CDR3 is 12 amino acids. Per germline, CDR1 LNHDA and CDR2 SQIVND (reference sequence). The full variable domain, with the rest looked up from reference TRBV19 and TRBJ1-2, is DGGITQSPKYLFRKEGQNVTLSCEQNLNHDAMYWYRQDPGQGLRLIYYSQIVNDFQKGDIAEGYSVSREKKESFPLTVTSAQKNPTAFYLCASTRGNYGYTFGSGTRLTVV.

CDR3 DNA: TGTGCCAGCAGCCCATTAGCGGGAGGGTTTCCCAAAAACATTCAGTACTTC. Protein product: CASSPLAGGFPKNIQYF. V gene TRBV7-9 combines with J gene TRBJ2-4; 11 bases line up with TRBD2. The V segment lost 5 bases and the J segment 2 bases; nucleotides outside the gene matches: 8. The CDR3 is 17 residues long. Per the germline V gene, CDR1 is SEHNR and CDR2 is FQNEAQ (reference sequence).

V usage is TRBV7-3 and J usage is TRBJ2-3; 9 bases align to TRBD2. V shed 2 bases and J 5 bases; nucleotides not matched to a gene: 14. There are 18 residues in the CDR3. Germline V CDR1 and CDR2: SGHTA, FQGTGA. CDR3: CASSLVPFLAGEVDTQYF. CDR3 DNA sequence: TGTGCCAGCAGCTTAGTCCCCTTTTTAGCGGGAGAGGTAGATACGCAGTATTTT.

The V and J genes are TRBV10-3 and TRBJ2-1; 11 nucleotides match TRBD2. J lost 4 bases, V lost 0 bases, and 5 bases had no gene match. This CDR3 is 17 amino acids long. From germline, CDR1 is ENHRY and CDR2 SYGVKD. The CDR3 coding sequence is TGTGCCATCAGTGAGTCTAGCGGGAGGGCCGGGTACAATGAGCAGTTCTTC. Translated: CAISESSGRAGYNEQFF.

J is TRBJ2-7 and V is TRBV29-1; tentative D call: TRBD2 (5 bases). This CDR3 comprises 13 residues. The germline gives CDR1 SQVTM, CDR2 ANQGSEA. V gave up 7 bases and J gave up 3 bases, with 16 bases separating them. As DNA, the CDR3 is TGCAGCGCCGAAACCGACGGGGACTACGAGCAGTACTTC. Protein sequence: CSAETDGDYEQYF.

This clone was detected a few times. The chain employs TRBV6-5 and TRBJ2-5, with 11 bases fitting TRBD2. This CDR3 has 14 amino acids. Germline-derived CDR1 and CDR2 are MNHEY and SVGAGI. Trimming removed 7 bases from V and 5 bases from J; junction bases left unmatched: 6. This CDR3 reads CASNTLAGVETQYF. The CDR3 bases are TGTGCCAGCAATACACTAGCGGGAGTGGAGACCCAGTACTTC.

The chain joins TRBV25-1 to TRBJ2-4, with no clear D. CDR1 and CDR2 from the germline V gene are MGHDK and SYGVNS. The CDR3 has 15 residues. Trimming took 1 base from V and 1 from J, leaving 8 bases between them. For the CDR3, the DNA is TGTGCCAGCAGTGAATCTCGGGTCGCCAAAAACATTCAGTACTTC. Amino acids: CASSESRVAKNIQYF.

This clone occurred once. The V call is TRBV15, the J call TRBJ2-1, with D tentatively TRBD1 (5 bases). The CDR3 length is 16 residues. Germline V gene lookup returns CDR1 LNHNV and CDR2 YYDKDF (reference sequence). With 4 bases removed from V and 0 bases from J, the gap between germline ends came to 13 bases. This chain's CDR3 is CATSIARQSSYNEQFF. CDR3 in DNA: TGTGCCACCAGCATTGCCCGACAGAGCTCCTACAATGAGCAGTTCTTC.

As to this clone: One junction end disagrees with the germline gene, perhaps due to a read error. V and J are TRBV7-7 and TRBJ2-7; D gene ambiguous. The CDR3 sequence is 13 residues long. The germline CDR1 and CDR2 sequences are SSHAT and FNYEAQ (reference sequence). The CDR3 reads CASSLEPAYEQYF. The CDR3, as DNA: TGTGCTAGCAGCTTAGAACCAGCCTACGAGCAGTACTTC.

This sequence joins TRBV4-1 and TRBJ1-2; possible D gene TRBD1, 5 bases. Germline lookup yields CDR1 MGHRA and CDR2 YSYEKL. The V end was cut by 3 bases, the J end by 5 bases, with 19 bases between. The CDR3 is 16 residues long. CDR3: CASSQGGWGLEYGYTF. Here the CDR3 DNA reads TGCGCCAGCAGCCAGGGGGGGTGGGGACTGGAGTATGGCTACACCTTC.

V is TRBV19 and J is TRBJ1-5; D uncertain. CDR3 length: 13 residues. V was shortened by 4 bases and J by 6 bases, with 10 bases between the two germline ends. CDR1 LNHDA and CDR2 SQIVND come from the germline V gene (reference sequence). The CDR3 loop is CASSTTSRQPQHF. Written as DNA, the CDR3 is TGTGCCAGTAGTACCACCTCGCGTCAGCCCCAGCATTTT.